The rows below give T cell receptor beta chains drawn from one sample of a study of molecular identifiers for immune sequencing clone quantification. Using its own MiXCR run on the PCR reads, TCRdb lists one record per CDR3 protein. The table includes approximately 680,000 distinct CDR3 sequences, over 25% detected once. Sequencing was carried out using naive CD8+ T cells from blood, with Jurkat cell RNA spiked in. These receptors were taken from a human donor in good health. Some libraries in this study had Jurkat cell RNA spiked in. The CDR3 runs from the conserved cysteine through the conserved F or W. The D gene is left open where the match is weak. Size values are once, few and many counts, or a class for expanded clones, and some rows have none.

v_call	j_call	clone_size	d_call	cdr3_aa	cdr3_nt
TRBV30	TRBJ2-3	NA	TRBD2	CAWQERERSDTQYF	TGTGCCTGGCAGGAGCGGGAGCGGTCAGATACGCAGTATTTT
TRBV30	TRBJ2-1	many	TRBD2	CAWSVGLAGNNEQFF	TGTGCCTGGAGTGTCGGACTAGCGGGTAACAATGAGCAGTTCTTC
TRBV2	TRBJ1-5	NA	NA	CASSPRQMGLGSQHF	TGTGCCAGCAGTCCCAGGCAGATGGGGTTGGGGAGTCAGCATTTT
TRBV2	TRBJ2-3	NA	TRBD2	CASSELAGSTDSQYF	TGTGCCAGCAGTGAGTTAGCGGGATCCACAGATTCGCAGTATTTT
TRBV3-1	TRBJ1-1	NA	TRBD1	CASSPQGQGARSEAFF	TGTGCCAGCAGCCCCCAGGGACAGGGGGCTCGTTCTGAAGCTTTCTTT
TRBV5-1	TRBJ2-7	NA	NA	CASSPLDRRGDEQYF	TGCGCCAGCAGCCCGCTAGACAGGCGTGGGGACGAGCAGTACTTC
TRBV3-1	TRBJ2-2	few	NA	CASSQGSRWSTGELFF	TGTGCCAGCAGCCAAGGAAGCCGGTGGAGCACCGGGGAGCTGTTTTTT
TRBV7-9	TRBJ2-1	few	TRBD2	CASSLVPAGGTNEQFF	TGTGCCAGCAGCTTAGTACCAGCGGGAGGGACGAATGAGCAGTTCTTC
TRBV9	TRBJ2-7	few	TRBD2	CASSVAGGMTYEQYF	TGTGCCAGCAGCGTAGCGGGAGGGATGACCTACGAGCAGTACTTC
TRBV12-5	TRBJ1-5	few	NA	CASGLSVDSNQPQHF	TGTGCTAGTGGTTTGTCAGTAGATAGCAATCAGCCCCAGCATTTT
TRBV27	TRBJ2-7	NA	TRBD1	CASSLGTGLHVEQYF	TGTGCCAGCAGTTTAGGGACAGGGTTGCACGTCGAGCAGTACTTC
TRBV28	TRBJ1-1	many	NA	CASSFPDRNTEAFF	TGTGCCAGCAGTTTCCCAGACAGGAACACTGAAGCTTTCTTT
TRBV13	TRBJ2-4	few	NA	CASRLFGGQNIQYF	TGTGCCAGCAGGCTTTTTGGGGGGCAAAACATTCAGTACTTC
TRBV6-5	TRBJ1-6	few	NA	CASSSTLDTNNSPLHF	TGTGCCAGCAGTTCTACCTTGGACACTAATAATTCACCCCTCCACTTT
TRBV29-1	TRBJ1-1	many	NA	CSALWTEAFF	TGCAGCGCCTTATGGACTGAAGCTTTCTTT
TRBV11-3	TRBJ2-2	NA	NA	CASSPADSYTGEPFF	TGTGCCAGCAGCCCCGCGGACAGTTACACCGGGGAGCCGTTTTTT
TRBV7-9	TRBJ1-1	NA	TRBD1	CASSRGQGLKTEAFF	TGTGCCAGCAGCCGAGGACAGGGCCTTAAAACTGAAGCTTTCTTT
TRBV28	TRBJ2-5	NA	TRBD2	CASSLREAQETQYF	TGTGCCAGCAGTTTACGGGAGGCACAAGAGACCCAGTACTTC
TRBV20-1	TRBJ1-1	many	NA	CSASQRMNTEAFF	TGCAGTGCTAGCCAGAGGATGAACACTGAAGCTTTCTTT
TRBV27	TRBJ1-3	many	NA	CASRRGDQLGNTIYF	TGTGCCAGCAGGAGGGGGGACCAACTCGGAAACACCATATATTTT
TRBV7-9	TRBJ1-2	few	TRBD1	CASSSDPGTGGGGYTF	TGTGCCAGCAGCTCGGACCCTGGGACAGGGGGTGGTGGCTACACCTTC
TRBV5-1	TRBJ2-5	many	NA	CASSLAGGQVQQETQYF	TGCGCCAGCAGCTTGGCCGGGGGCCAGGTCCAGCAAGAGACCCAGTACTTC
TRBV5-5	TRBJ2-3	NA	NA	CASSFNGGTDTQYF	TGTGCCAGCAGCTTTAACGGCGGCACAGATACGCAGTATTTT
TRBV9	TRBJ1-1	many	TRBD1	CASSVLGGQYTEAFF	TGTGCCAGCAGCGTATTGGGGGGACAGTACACTGAAGCTTTCTTT
TRBV19	TRBJ2-7	NA	TRBD2	CATGLAGTPSYEQYF	TGTGCTACGGGACTAGCGGGAACGCCCTCCTACGAGCAGTACTTC
TRBV7-9	TRBJ1-2	many	NA	CASSLDSRFYGYTF	TGTGCCAGCAGCTTAGACAGCCGATTCTATGGCTACACCTTC
TRBV23-1	TRBJ1-6	few	TRBD1	CASSQSRTGLYNSPLHF	TGCGCCAGCAGTCAATCGCGGACAGGTCTATATAATTCACCCCTCCACTTT